The rows below give T cell receptor beta chains drawn from one sample of a study of technical replicates of blood from several donors. Some clones are missing from TCRdb's copy, which holds only in-frame ones; the method was immunoSEQ multiplex PCR. The table has some 77,000 clones, 95% to 98% seen once. Material: T cells isolated from PBMCs. These receptors all come from a human donor in good health. Each CDR3 is given with its conserved first and last residue. Fields, in order: D gene, V gene, J gene, clone size, CDR3 DNA, CDR3 protein. The D gene is left open where the match is weak. Not all rows give a size; the values are once, few, many and, for expanded clones, a class.

TRBD2,TRBV9,TRBJ2-3,NA,TGTGCCAGCAGCGATAGCGGGAGGTGGTGGGAAGATACGCAGTATTTT,CASSDSGRWWEDTQYF
NA,TRBV9,TRBJ1-5,NA,TGTGCCAGCAGCGCGGGGGGCATTCAGCCCCAGCATTTT,CASSAGGIQPQHF
NA,TRBV7-9,TRBJ1-1,NA,TGTGCCAGCAGCCCTCCGACAGGAAACACTGAAGCTTTCTTT,CASSPPTGNTEAFF
NA,TRBV18,TRBJ2-6,NA,TGTGCCAGCTCACCACAGGGGTCTGGGGCCAACGTCCTGACTTTC,CASSPQGSGANVLTF
TRBD1,TRBV6-5,TRBJ1-1,NA,TGTGCCAGCAGTCACTTACAGGGGGCCCGGAACACTGAAGCTTTCTTT,CASSHLQGARNTEAFF
NA,TRBV14,TRBJ2-4,NA,TGTGCCAGCAGCCAAGCTTCCTTCGGTAAAAACATTCAGTACTTC,CASSQASFGKNIQYF
TRBD1,TRBV10-3,TRBJ1-2,once,TGTGCCATCGACAGGGGTGATAACTATGGCTACACCTTC,CAIDRGDNYGYTF
NA,TRBV13,TRBJ2-7,NA,TGTGCCAGCAGTCCCACAGGGAACTACGAGCAGTACTTC,CASSPTGNYEQYF
TRBD2,TRBV7-3,TRBJ2-5,NA,TGTGCCAGCAGCCCAACCGGGACTAGCCAAGAGACCCAGTACTTC,CASSPTGTSQETQYF
NA,TRBV27,TRBJ1-2,NA,TGTGCCAGCAGTTTAGGTGGGCCAGGCTACACCTTC,CASSLGGPGYTF
TRBD1,TRBV28,TRBJ2-7,NA,TGTGCCAGCAGAAGGACAGGATCAATCTACTACGAGCAGTACTTC,CASRRTGSIYYEQYF
NA,TRBV29-1,TRBJ2-6,NA,TGCAGCGTTGAGAGGGGGTTCTCCGGGTCCCCCGTCCTGACTTTC,CSVERGFSGSPVLTF
TRBD2,TRBV27,TRBJ2-7,NA,TGTGCCAGCAGACAGAGCGGGAGCTCCTACGAGCAGTACTTC,CASRQSGSSYEQYF
NA,TRBV7-6,TRBJ2-1,NA,TGTGCCAGCAGCCCTGAAACGGGTGTATACAATGAGCAGTTCTTC,CASSPETGVYNEQFF
NA,TRBV11-2,TRBJ2-5,NA,TGTGCCAGCAGCTTAGATCAGGGCGGCTACCAAGAGACCCAGTACTTC,CASSLDQGGYQETQYF
NA,TRBV27,TRBJ2-7,few,TGTGCCAGCAGTGGAAGCCAGGGGCCGTTAAGAGAGCAGTACTTC,CASSGSQGPLREQYF
TRBD1,TRBV7-9,TRBJ1-2,NA,TGTGCCAGCAGCTTGGGGACAGGGTCTCTCTGGGGCTACACCTTC,CASSLGTGSLWGYTF
TRBD2,TRBV6-5,TRBJ2-1,NA,TGTGCCAGCAGTTACTCCGTAGCGGGGTACAATGAGCAGTTCTTC,CASSYSVAGYNEQFF
TRBD1,TRBV4-2,TRBJ2-7,once,TGTGCCAGCAGCCAAGATTCACAGGGGGCCTACGAGCAGTACTTC,CASSQDSQGAYEQYF
NA,TRBV4-3,TRBJ2-1,NA,TGCGCCAGCAGCCTCGGGGTTGGTATGGGTGAGCAGTTCTTC,CASSLGVGMGEQFF
TRBD2,TRBV9,TRBJ2-2,NA,TGTGCCAGCAGCGTAGACGGCGGGAGGGCCCCCGGGGAGCTGTTTTTT,CASSVDGGRAPGELFF
TRBD1,TRBV7-3,TRBJ2-5,NA,TGTGCCAGCAGCAAGACAGGGGGCGCGGGGGAGACCCAGTACTTC,CASSKTGGAGETQYF
TRBD2,TRBV7-9,TRBJ2-7,NA,TGTGCCAGCAGCTTTACTAGCGCCCGGGTTTACGAGCAGTACTTC,CASSFTSARVYEQYF
NA,TRBV5-1,TRBJ2-5,NA,TGCGCCAGCAGCTTCAGGGGTGGGGGTTTGGAGACCCAGTACTTC,CASSFRGGGLETQYF
NA,TRBV29-1,TRBJ1-1,NA,TGCAGCGTCTACCGGCGGGGGCACACTGAAGCTTTCTTT,CSVYRRGHTEAFF
NA,TRBV28,TRBJ1-5,NA,TGTGCCAGCAGCAACTTCCGGGTCTCGCCCCAGCCCCAGCATTTT,CASSNFRVSPQPQHF
NA,TRBV28,TRBJ1-4,NA,TGTGCCAGCGGATCAGCCGGGGATGGGAAAAAACTGTTTTTT,CASGSAGDGKKLFF
TRBD1,TRBV2,TRBJ2-1,NA,TGTGCCAGCAGCGGGGACAGTTATGGCCTACCTGATTCCTACAATGAGCAGTTCTTC,CASSGDSYGLPDSYNEQFF
NA,TRBV6-5,TRBJ1-1,NA,TGTGCCAGCAGTTACACGGGGGGAGAAGCTTTCTTT,CASSYTGGEAFF
TRBD2,TRBV25-1,TRBJ2-7,NA,TGTGCCAGCAGTGTAGACTTGACGGGGGGAAACTACGAGCAGTACTTC,CASSVDLTGGNYEQYF
NA,TRBV20-1,TRBJ1-5,NA,TGCAGTGCTAGAGCCGAAGATAGCCAGCATTTT,CSARAEDSQHF
TRBD1,TRBV7-6,TRBJ2-7,NA,TGTGCCAGCAGCTTAGGGATTGCCGGGACAGGGGGCATCTACGAGCAGTACTTC,CASSLGIAGTGGIYEQYF
NA,TRBV2,TRBJ2-3,NA,TGTGCCAGCAAATCCGGTCCAGATACGCAGTATTTT,CASKSGPDTQYF
NA,TRBV23-1,TRBJ2-7,NA,TGCGCCAGCACTGGCGCAGGTTTGGGAGGAGGGTACGAGCAGTACTTC,CASTGAGLGGGYEQYF
NA,TRBV7-8,TRBJ2-7,NA,TGTGCCAGCAGCTTAGCGGGAGGAGTCAACTCCTACGAGCAGTACTTC,CASSLAGGVNSYEQYF
TRBD1,TRBV4-2,TRBJ2-1,NA,TGTGCCAGCAGCCAACCTTGGACTGACGACAGGGGCAATGAGCAGTTCTTC,CASSQPWTDDRGNEQFF
TRBD1,TRBV4-1,TRBJ1-4,NA,TGCGCCAGCAGCCAGCCAGGGGGTATTATTCTTGAACTGTTTTTT,CASSQPGGIILELFF
TRBD2,TRBV11-3,TRBJ2-3,NA,TGTGCCAGCAGCTCCCGACTAGCGGGGGTGTATAGCACAGATACGCAGTATTTT,CASSSRLAGVYSTDTQYF
NA,TRBV5-1,TRBJ2-1,NA,TGCGCCAGCAGCAACCTAGGACTAAGCTCCTACAATGAGCAGTTCTTC,CASSNLGLSSYNEQFF
NA,TRBV19,TRBJ2-5,once,TGTGCCAGTAGCGGGTCTAGTTTTCAAGAGACCCAGTACTTC,CASSGSSFQETQYF
NA,TRBV29-1,TRBJ1-2,NA,TGCAGCGTTGTTGACAGCTATGGCTACACCTTC,CSVVDSYGYTF
TRBD2,TRBV7-8,TRBJ2-1,NA,TGTGCCAGCAGCCCTCTAGCGGTATCCTACAATGAGCAGTTCTTC,CASSPLAVSYNEQFF
TRBD2,TRBV2,TRBJ2-3,NA,TGTGCCAGCAGGAACCCGGGACTAGCGGGAGGAGATACGCAGTATTTT,CASRNPGLAGGDTQYF
TRBD1,TRBV18,TRBJ2-7,NA,TGTGCCAGCTCAGCCGGGACAGGGGACGGTGAGCAGTACTTC,CASSAGTGDGEQYF
TRBD1,TRBV19,TRBJ2-7,NA,TGTGCCAGTAGGACCGGGACAGGCGGTTTCCAGCAGTACTTC,CASRTGTGGFQQYF
TRBD2,TRBV11-2,TRBJ2-5,NA,TGTGCCAGCGGAAGGGACTATACAGAGACCCAGTACTTC,CASGRDYTETQYF
TRBD2,TRBV5-6,TRBJ2-5,NA,TGTGCCAGCAGCTTTGGTATGGCGGGAGGGTACCAAGAGACCCAGTACTTC,CASSFGMAGGYQETQYF
TRBD2,TRBV11-2,TRBJ2-1,NA,TGTGCCAGCGGACTAGCGGGACTTGACAATGAGCAGTTCTTC,CASGLAGLDNEQFF
NA,TRBV7-6,TRBJ2-5,NA,TGTGTCAGCAGCGTTACGCTCGGCAGAGGGGAGACCCAGTACTTC,CVSSVTLGRGETQYF
TRBD2,TRBV7-2,TRBJ2-5,NA,TGTGCCAGCAGAGCGGGAGGGCCCATCCAAGAGACCCAGTACTTC,CASRAGGPIQETQYF
NA,TRBV5-6,TRBJ2-7,once,TGTGCCAGCAGCATTCCCAGGGCGGCGGACTACGAGCAGTACTTC,CASSIPRAADYEQYF
TRBD1,TRBV6-5,TRBJ2-7,NA,TGTGCCAGCGGTAGACAGGGCTACGAGCAGTACTTC,CASGRQGYEQYF
TRBD1,TRBV7-9,TRBJ1-2,NA,TGTGCCAGCAGCCTAAAACCGGGACAGGAAAATGGCTACACCTTC,CASSLKPGQENGYTF
NA,TRBV4-3,TRBJ2-1,NA,TGCGCCAGCAGCCAAGGGACTCTCTACAATGAGCAGTTCTTC,CASSQGTLYNEQFF
TRBD2,TRBV19,TRBJ2-7,NA,TGTGCCAGTAGTATAGAGGGCGGGAGGAAACCCTACGAGCAGTACTTC,CASSIEGGRKPYEQYF
NA,TRBV9,TRBJ1-3,NA,TGTGCCAGCTCCATGGGAAACACCATATATTTT,CASSMGNTIYF
NA,TRBV20-1,TRBJ1-3,NA,TGCAGTGCTAGCATTGGAAACACCATATATTTT,CSASIGNTIYF
NA,TRBV7-2,TRBJ2-7,NA,TGTGCCAGCAGCTTAATTACGGGGACCTACGAGCAGTACTTC,CASSLITGTYEQYF
TRBD1,TRBV28,TRBJ1-1,NA,TGTGCCAGCAGGCCCCGGACAGGGAGCACTGAAGCTTTCTTT,CASRPRTGSTEAFF